This T cell receptor (beta chain) was found in a study of blood T cell repertoires in COVID-19 (dated by TCRdb to about 2020). In terms of the full investigation: Samples from collaborators originated in the United States, Italy and Spain and spanned both the acute and convalescent phases of COVID-19. Where HLA class I and class II types were available, the types were taken from metadata supplied by the sample provider, not from assay-based typing. The prospective study material was composed of cDNA or gDNA derived from T cells, B-cell-depleted T cells, or PBMCs. The repertoires were released in a freely available public database meant as a resource for research on the immune response to SARS-CoV-2. The sample metadata nearly always contained a de-identified subject ID, COVID-19 status, age in years and sex. The samples were drawn from the first 160 participants of the ongoing ImmuneRACE study and from over 950 subjects provided by 6 global collaborators. Subjects who had been exposed to COVID-19, were actively infected with it, or had recovered from it provided the deeply sampled blood TCRbeta repertoires that made up the dataset. General conclusions and limits of the study: The quantity of clinical and demographic metadata differed by source and by participant and was supplied without curation.

The germline V gene specifies SGDLS as CDR1 and YYNGEE as CDR2. The cysteine opens and the phenylalanine closes a CDR3 of 11 amino acids. Only the CDR3 portion is preserved as DNA: 33 bases, with reading frame beginning at the first base. V is reduced by 4 bases and J by 6 bases, leaving a spacing of 8 bases between them. At one collaborating source in Seattle, patients were enrolled during active infection and were followed longitudinally through the course of disease. Collaborating institutions collected whole blood in K2EDTA tubes following their own protocols. For TCRbeta analysis, collaborators shipped samples as frozen whole blood, isolated PBMCs, or DNA extracted from either of those sample types. TCRbeta CDR3 regions were amplified from genomic DNA by means of the immunoSEQ Assay, a bias-controlled multiplex PCR. On the authors' methods: Within the assay, amplification of reference gene primers was used to estimate how many nucleated cells each sample contained. To quantify the absolute abundance of each unique TCRbeta CDR3 rearrangement, sequence reads were collapsed and filtered. For each sample, productive Simpson clonality was calculated by taking the square root of Simpson's diversity index across productive rearrangements. The table was pulled from immuneACCESS by TCRdb, which kept in-frame rearrangements only. Such tables lose some clones; where checked, under half of the loss comes from unresolved V genes, and the rest has no known cause. V and J calls and clone size are as listed in that table; D and trimming were resolved from the DNA. Across this sample there are about 220,000 clones, with roughly 86% seen only once. The ten largest clonotypes hold roughly a tenth of the sample.

This clone was observed a few times. Its recognized antigen is unknown. No base quality information exists; no much larger clone differs at one position. Sequenced: peripheral blood. The receptor comes from a woman aged 45 to 65 with COVID-19, enrolled during active disease. The V gene is TRBV9 and the J gene is TRBJ2-7; the D gene is unclear. The nucleotides read TGTGCCAGCAGCTCCCCCGGCGAGCAGTACTTC. Protein translation: CASSSPGEQYF.